One sample yielded the 27 T cell receptor beta chains listed below, sequenced in a study of cytomegalovirus exposure and HLA in healthy donors. In the PCR, 60 Vbeta and 13 Jbeta primers were used. The repertoire was sequenced with immunoSEQ multiplex PCR; TCRdb's copy has only in-frame clones and lacks some. The listing contains approximately 61,000 clones. The material sequenced was PBMCs. Receptor source: a woman under 30 in good health and CMV-seronegative.

CDR3 loop: CASSFNEGAGELFF. The CDR3 DNA is TGCGCCAGCAGCTTCAATGAGGGGGCCGGGGAGCTGTTTTTT. This chain connects TRBV5-1 to TRBJ2-2; D possibly corresponds to TRBD1 (6 bases). Trimming stripped 2 bases from V and 6 bases from J, with 11 bases between. Germline V gives CDR1 SGHRS, CDR2 YFSETQ. The CDR3 length is 14 residues.

The genes are TRBV5-1 and TRBJ2-7; 7 nucleotides line up with TRBD2. Per the germline V gene, CDR1 is SGHRS and CDR2 is YFSETQ. The CDR3 loop spans 14 amino acids. V lost 2 bases to trimming and J lost 2 bases; unmatched junction nucleotides: 4. The CDR3 loop is CASSFTSATYEQYF. The CDR3 DNA sequence: TGCGCCAGCAGCTTTACTAGCGCGACCTACGAGCAGTACTTC.

This rearrangement joins TRBV5-4 to TRBJ1-2, with D perhaps TRBD1 (5 bases). V lost 1 base and J lost 6, with 16 bases in between. Germline V gene data show CDR1 as SGHNT and CDR2 as YYREEE (reference sequence). This CDR3 contains 15 residues. In DNA, the CDR3 is TGTGCCAGCAGCTTGAGTTCTTTAGGGGATCATGGCTACACCTTC. Residues: CASSLSSLGDHGYTF.

Worth noting for this clone: The junction departs from germline at one end; a sequencing error may be responsible. The CDR3 here is CASRTDSSDNEQFF. CDR3 in DNA: TGTGCCAGCAGGACGGACAGCTCCGACAATGAGCAGTTCTTC. The chain carries TRBV5-6 and TRBJ2-1; D is perhaps TRBD1 (6 bases). This CDR3 is 14 amino acids long. Germline V lookup: CDR1 SGHDT, CDR2 YYEEEE.

The rearrangement uses TRBV28 and TRBJ2-1; 7 positions match TRBD2. The V gene end was trimmed by 6 bases and the J gene end by 4 bases; junction bases not matched to a gene: 9. Germline V gene sequence: CDR1 MDHEN, CDR2 SYDVKM. This CDR3 is built from 15 residues. CDR3 region: CASSFGEGRYNEQFF. CDR3 in DNA: TGTGCCAGCAGCTTTGGGGAGGGCCGGTACAATGAGCAGTTCTTC.

The genes are TRBV5-1 and TRBJ2-7, with a tentative D call TRBD1 (5 bases). V was trimmed by 2 bases and J by 6 bases, leaving 12 bases between them. CDR1 and CDR2 from the germline V gene are SGHRS and YFSETQ. This CDR3 has 13 amino acids. The CDR3, as DNA: TGCGCCAGCAGCTTCGACCGGCAGGGCGAGCAGTACTTC. It encodes CASSFDRQGEQYF.

The V call is TRBV6-5, the J call TRBJ1-2, with D tentatively TRBD1 (6 bases). CDR1 and CDR2 (germline): MNHEY, SVGAGI. V was clipped by 0 bases and J by 2 bases, with 10 bases between them. The CDR3 totals 15 residues. Here the CDR3 reads CASSYSGGPNYGYTF. In nucleotides, the CDR3 is TGTGCCAGCAGTTACTCTGGGGGCCCCAACTATGGCTACACCTTC.

The rearrangement uses TRBV5-4 and TRBJ1-3; D ambiguous. The germline CDR1 and CDR2 sequences are SGHNT and YYREEE (reference sequence). The CDR3 has 14 amino acids. Trimming took 0 bases from V and 1 from J, leaving 5 bases between them. For the CDR3, the DNA is TGTGCCAGCAGCTTGGGAGGGTCTGGAAACACCATATATTTT. It specifies CASSLGGSGNTIYF.

V and J are TRBV19 and TRBJ1-2; a weak D match, TRBD1 (5 bases). Trimming cost V 5 bases and J 0 bases, with 10 bases left between them. Germline CDR1 reads LNHDA; CDR2 reads SQIVND (reference sequence). The CDR3 is 14 amino acids. The CDR3 bases are TGTGCCAGTAGTTGGGGCAGAACTAACTATGGCTACACCTTC. Translated: CASSWGRTNYGYTF.

The chain combines TRBV6-1 with TRBJ2-1, with 14 nucleotides matching TRBD2. The length of the CDR3 is 15 residues. After removal of 6 bases from V and 7 bases from J, the junction contained 5 bases not matched to a gene. Germline V gene data show CDR1 as MNHNS and CDR2 as SASEGT. DNA for the CDR3: TGTGCCAGCAGGGGACTAGCGGGGGCCGGGAATGAGCAGTTCTTC. The encoded protein is CASRGLAGAGNEQFF.

The chain is built from TRBV7-2 and TRBJ2-7; 9 positions agree with TRBD2. Germline values: CDR1 SGHTA, CDR2 FQGNSA. The CDR3 has 14 residues. V shed 3 bases and J 7 bases; nucleotides not matched to a gene: 7. The CDR3 region has the DNA TGTGCCAGCAGCTTGTGGACTAGCGCGGGTGAGCAGTACTTC. Translated, it gives CASSLWTSAGEQYF.

The V and J genes are TRBV28 and TRBJ2-7; TRBD2 agrees at 8 bases. After removal of 1 base from V and 7 bases from J, the junction contained 9 bases not matched to a gene. Germline CDR1 and CDR2: MDHEN and SYDVKM. This CDR3 is 15 amino acids long. CDR3 in DNA: TGTGCCAGCAGTTTATTAGCCAGCGGGAGTGGGGAGCAGTACTTC. Protein product: CASSLLASGSGEQYF.

This chain joins TRBV2 and TRBJ2-7; a possible D gene is TRBD2 (6 bases). The length of the CDR3 is 15 residues. V lost 6 bases and J lost 3, with 18 bases in between. Germline CDR1 reads SNHLY; CDR2 reads FYNNEI. The CDR3: CASRPRLVSVYEQYF. The CDR3 region has the DNA TGTGCCAGCAGGCCTAGACTAGTGAGTGTCTACGAGCAGTACTTC.

This chain connects TRBV7-9 to TRBJ2-5, with a tentative D call TRBD1 (6 bases). Deletions cut 4 bases from V and 3 bases from J, with 12 bases between. Germline CDR1 SEHNR, CDR2 FQNEAQ (reference sequence). The length of the CDR3 is 14 residues. In DNA, the CDR3 is TGTGCCAGCAGCTATATCACAGGGAAAGAGACCCAGTACTTC. Protein sequence: CASSYITGKETQYF.

The rearrangement joins TRBV6-1 to TRBJ1-3; D is uncertain. Germline V gene data show CDR1 as MNHNS and CDR2 as SASEGT. The CDR3 extends over 12 amino acids. The V end was cut by 6 bases, the J end by 3 bases, with 6 bases between. DNA for the CDR3: TGTGCCAGCAGGCCAGGTGGAAACACCATATATTTT. Translated: CASRPGGNTIYF.

This sequence joins TRBV19 and TRBJ1-2; D gene ambiguous. Per the germline V gene, CDR1 is LNHDA and CDR2 is SQIVND (reference sequence). With 2 bases removed from V and 7 bases from J, the gap between germline ends came to 14 bases. This CDR3 spans 14 amino acids. In DNA form, the CDR3 reads TGTGCCAGTAGTATACTCTCCGCCGATAGTGGCTACACCTTC. Translation gives CASSILSADSGYTF.

The chain uses TRBV9 and TRBJ1-5; D possibly corresponds to TRBD1 (5 bases). Deletions cut 0 bases from V and 0 bases from J, with 7 bases between. CDR3 length: 15 residues. Per germline, CDR1 SGDLS and CDR2 YYNGEE. The chain's CDR3 is CASSVEGNSNQPQHF. CDR3 nucleotides: TGTGCCAGCAGCGTAGAGGGGAATAGCAATCAGCCCCAGCATTTT.

The chain is built from TRBV11-3 and TRBJ1-2; D is perhaps TRBD1 (6 bases). The CDR3 length is 15 residues. V was pared by 5 bases and J by 2 bases, with 15 bases between. CDR1 is SGHNT and CDR2 is YENEEA in the germline V gene. The CDR3 coding sequence is TGTGCCAGCAGCCCTCTGACAGGAGCGAACTATGGCTACACCTTC. The encoded protein is CASSPLTGANYGYTF.

The V and J genes are TRBV29-1 and TRBJ2-7; D not certain. Trimming removed 2 bases at V and 0 bases at J, with 8 bases between. Germline V lookup: CDR1 SQVTM, CDR2 ANQGSEA. The CDR3 is 13 amino acids. The CDR3 region has the DNA TGCAGCGTTGAAAACGGTGGCTCCTACGAGCAGTACTTC. This translates into CSVENGGSYEQYF.

To note about this clone: The identical CDR3 is also encoded by other nucleotide sequences in the sample. The CDR3 is CASSLAGGSSYEQYF. The DNA of the CDR3 is TGCGCCAGCAGCTTGGCGGGGGGGAGCTCCTACGAGCAGTACTTC. The chain carries TRBV5-1 and TRBJ2-7, with 8 bases identical to TRBD2. This CDR3 is built from 15 residues. Germline CDR1 SGHRS, CDR2 YFSETQ. With V trimmed by 0 bases and J by 0 bases, 2 bases remained unmatched.

This chain links TRBV4-2 with TRBJ2-7; 10 bases agree with TRBD2. The CDR3 length is 15 residues. V dropped 0 bases and J dropped 3; count of bases not matched to a gene: 2. In germline, CDR1 is LGHNA, CDR2 YNFKEQ. CDR3 in amino acids: CASSQEPSGSYEQYF. The CDR3, as DNA: TGTGCCAGCAGCCAAGAACCTAGCGGGAGCTACGAGCAGTACTTC.

V gene TRBV2 combines with J gene TRBJ1-1; D not resolved. V gave up 4 bases and J gave up 6 bases, with 6 bases separating them. Looked up from germline, CDR1 is SNHLY and CDR2 is FYNNEI. The CDR3 loop spans 11 amino acids. The CDR3 coding sequence is TGTGCCAGCAGTGCCTCGGCTGAAGCTTTCTTT. Its protein product is CASSASAEAFF.

This sequence joins TRBV18 and TRBJ2-3; 9 bases align to TRBD2. With V trimmed by 4 bases and J by 1 base, 3 bases remained unmatched. This CDR3 is built from 15 residues. The germline V gene has CDR1 KGHSH and CDR2 LQKENI. The CDR3 region has the DNA TGTGCCAGCTCACGTAGCGGGGGACGCACAGATACGCAGTATTTT. It translates to CASSRSGGRTDTQYF.

The V gene is TRBV5-1, the J gene TRBJ2-7; 8 positions match TRBD1. The CDR3 spans 13 residues. Germline CDR1 and CDR2: SGHRS and YFSETQ. With V trimmed by 0 bases and J by 9 bases, 5 bases remained unmatched. The CDR3 spells CASSLEDRVRQYF. The CDR3 nucleotides are TGCGCCAGCAGCTTGGAGGACAGGGTAAGGCAGTACTTC.

The V call is TRBV2, the J call TRBJ1-1, with 9 bases lining up with TRBD1. Losses at the gene ends were 10 bases for V and 4 bases for J; bases not matched to a gene: 10. From germline, CDR1 is SNHLY and CDR2 FYNNEI. This CDR3 contains 14 residues. In DNA, the CDR3 is TGTGCCACGGCGGAGGACAGGGGAGGCACTGAAGCTTTCTTT. It yields the protein CATAEDRGGTEAFF. Based on the CDR3 plus reference TRBV2 and TRBJ1-1, the full variable domain is EPEVTQTPSHQVTQMGQEVILRCVPISNHLYFYWYRQILGQKVEFLVSFYNNEISEKSEIFDDQFSVERPDGSNFTLKIRSTKLEDSAMYFCATAEDRGGTEAFFGQGTRLTVV.

The chain joins TRBV7-8 to TRBJ1-1, with TRBD1 matching over 7 bases. Germline trimming cut 2 bases from V and 5 bases from J; bases unmatched to any gene: 8. The CDR3 is 15 amino acids. Germline CDR1 reads SGHVS; CDR2 reads FQNEAQ. The CDR3: CASSLFRGLETEAFF. Written as DNA, the CDR3 is TGTGCCAGCAGCTTATTTAGGGGGCTGGAGACTGAAGCTTTCTTT.

V usage is TRBV7-6 and J usage is TRBJ2-5; tentative D call: TRBD1 (7 bases). The CDR3 is 16 residues long. The ends were cut back, 4 bases at V and 1 base at J, with 16 bases in the middle. Germline V lookup: CDR1 SGHVS, CDR2 FNYEAQ. CDR3 DNA sequence: TGTGCCAGCAGCTCGGACCTTCAGGGGGGCCAAGAGACCCAGTACTTC. Protein product: CASSSDLQGGQETQYF.